The 17 T cell receptor beta chains given below trace back to one sample, sequenced in a study of neurological immune-mediated disorders. TCRdb analysed the 5' RACE reads with MiXCR anew, one entry per CDR3 protein. The sample yields over 90,000 distinct CDR3 sequences, approximately 11% seen once. Time point in this sample: longitudinal time-point 3. Sequencing was carried out using PBMCs. All receptors come from a female donor with HTLV-1-associated myelopathy (HAM/TSP).

Many counts were recorded for this clonotype. This chain uses TRBV12-3 or TRBV12-4 with TRBJ2-2, with D uncertain. The CDR3 contains 15 residues. Trimming removed 3 bases from V and 5 bases from J, with 13 bases in between. The CDR3 bases are TGTGCCAGCAGTTTGACGACGGAGTTTACCGGGGAGCTGTTTTTT. Translation gives CASSLTTEFTGELFF.

J is TRBJ1-2 and V is TRBV5-1, with 8 bases aligning to TRBD1. This CDR3 is built from 15 residues. Germline values: CDR1 SGHRS, CDR2 YFSETQ. The ends lost 3 bases at V and 0 bases at J; junction bases unmatched: 4. The CDR3 bases are TGCGCCAGCAGCTGGGGACAGGTGGCTAACTATGGCTACACCTTC. It encodes CASSWGQVANYGYTF.

There are many counts of this clonotype. CDR3 sequence: CASSWGWGTADTQYF. CDR3 DNA: TGTGCCAGCAGCTGGGGCTGGGGGACGGCAGATACGCAGTATTTT. The J gene is TRBJ2-3, the V gene TRBV7-2; the D call may be TRBD1 or TRBD2 (5 bases each). This CDR3 is built from 15 residues. V was trimmed by 4 bases and J by 4 bases, leaving 15 bases between them. Germline loops: CDR1 SGHTA, CDR2 FQGNSA.

This clonotype was observed many times. The CDR3: CASSQSRGGLTYEQYF. The CDR3, as DNA: TGTGCCAGCAGCCAAAGCCGGGGGGGCCTCACCTACGAGCAGTACTTC. V and J are TRBV7-2 and TRBJ2-7, with 8 bases matching TRBD2. Germline V CDR1 and CDR2: SGHTA, FQGNSA. The CDR3 totals 16 residues. The V gene end was trimmed by 5 bases and the J gene end by 2 bases; junction bases not matched to a gene: 11.

By share, this clonotype ranks as medium-sized (0.01 to 0.1%). V usage is TRBV9 and J usage is TRBJ1-1; D is possibly TRBD1 (5 bases). This CDR3 comprises 13 residues. Trimming took 0 bases from V and 5 from J, leaving 8 bases between them. The germline CDR1 and CDR2 sequences are SGDLS and YYNGEE. In DNA form, the CDR3 reads TGTGCCAGCAGCGTAGGACCAGGGACTGAAGCTTTCTTT. Translating gives CASSVGPGTEAFF.

This clonotype was counted ten times or more. This chain connects TRBV5-1 to TRBJ2-7; weak D call: TRBD1 (6 bases). Germline V gene lookup returns CDR1 SGHRS and CDR2 YFSETQ. Trimming shortened V by 3 bases and J by 3 bases, and 10 bases separated the two germline ends. The CDR3 covers 13 residues. The CDR3: CASSSTGNYEQYF. The CDR3 coding sequence is TGCGCCAGCAGCTCAACAGGGAACTACGAGCAGTACTTC.

This clonotype occurred many times. The rearrangement links TRBV10-3 to TRBJ2-5; D assignment may be TRBD1 or TRBD2 (5 bases each). The CDR3 is 13 amino acids. Trimming stripped 2 bases from V and 5 bases from J, with 9 bases between. Germline lookup yields CDR1 ENHRY and CDR2 SYGVKD. The CDR3 loop is CAISEGGSETQYF. The CDR3 DNA reads as TGTGCCATCAGTGAGGGGGGATCGGAGACCCAGTACTTC.

This clonotype occurred many times. This sequence joins TRBV4-1 and TRBJ2-3; no clear D. Looked up from germline, CDR1 is MGHRA and CDR2 is YSYEKL. V lost 1 base and J 0 bases, leaving 11 bases between the germline ends. CDR3 length: 16 residues. CDR3 amino acids: CASSQGASPSTDTQYF. CDR3 DNA sequence: TGCGCCAGCAGCCAAGGGGCGTCGCCTAGCACAGATACGCAGTATTTT.

At least ten counts were recorded for this clonotype. This chain uses TRBV5-6 with TRBJ2-1; 8 positions match TRBD2. The trim removed 2 bases at V and 4 bases at J, leaving 8 bases unmatched. Germline V gene lookup returns CDR1 SGHDT and CDR2 YYEEEE. The CDR3 is 16 amino acids. CDR3 nucleotides: TGTGCCAGCAGCTTAAGCGGGGGTCTGTCTTACAATGAGCAGTTCTTC. Translated, it gives CASSLSGGLSYNEQFF.

This clonotype was counted at least ten times. This sequence joins TRBV5-1 and TRBJ2-7; D not certain. The V gene lost 0 bases and the J gene lost 2 bases, with 9 bases spanning the gap. Germline CDR1 SGHRS, CDR2 YFSETQ. This CDR3 is built from 14 residues. CDR3 protein: CASSLAGTTYEQYF. CDR3 DNA: TGCGCCAGCAGCTTGGCCGGCACCACCTACGAGCAGTACTTC.

This clonotype was seen many times. The chain employs TRBV5-1 and TRBJ1-2; a possible D gene is TRBD1 (5 bases). With 0 bases removed from V and 8 bases from J, the gap between germline ends came to 17 bases. The germline gives CDR1 SGHRS, CDR2 YFSETQ. CDR3 size: 15 residues. CDR3 loop: CASSLAVGGMRGYTF. For the CDR3, the DNA is TGCGCCAGCAGCTTGGCCGTCGGGGGAATGAGAGGCTACACCTTC.

There are many counts of this clonotype. The J gene is TRBJ2-1, the V gene TRBV14; D is unclear. The V and J ends lost 0 bases and 8 bases respectively, with 8 bases between them. Per germline, CDR1 SGHDN and CDR2 FVKESK. The length of the CDR3 is 13 residues. The CDR3 region has the DNA TGTGCCAGCAGCCAAGAGGGCGGCGATGAGCAGTTCTTC. It encodes CASSQEGGDEQFF.

This clonotype was picked up many times. V gene TRBV4-1 combines with J gene TRBJ2-1, with 8 bases matching TRBD2. Trimming took 4 bases from V and 1 from J; bases not matched to a gene: 3. Per germline, CDR1 MGHRA and CDR2 YSYEKL. The CDR3 covers 15 residues. For the CDR3, the DNA is TGCGCCAGCAGCCCCTCTAGCGGGTCCTACAATGAGCAGTTCTTC. Its translation is CASSPSSGSYNEQFF.

This clonotype was counted many times. J is TRBJ2-1 and V is TRBV5-1; 12 bases match TRBD2. V lost 0 bases to trimming and J lost 3 bases; unmatched junction nucleotides: 1. There are 16 residues in the CDR3. CDR1 is SGHRS and CDR2 is YFSETQ in the germline V gene. In DNA form, the CDR3 reads TGCGCCAGCAGCTTGGAGACTAGCGGGGGCTACAATGAGCAGTTCTTC. This codes for CASSLETSGGYNEQFF.

The sample holds many counts of this clonotype. The V gene is TRBV20-1, the J gene TRBJ2-1; either TRBD1 or TRBD2 may supply D (5 bases each). Germline loops: CDR1 DFQATT, CDR2 SNEGSKA (reference sequence). Trimming left V 5 bases short and J 8 bases short, with 16 bases between. CDR3 length: 13 amino acids. CDR3 DNA sequence: TGCAGTGCTGTCGACAGACTACCCCATGAGCAGTTCTTC. Translating gives CSAVDRLPHEQFF.

This clonotype has a count of ten or more. The chain uses TRBV5-1 and TRBJ1-4, with 7 bases lining up with TRBD1. Germline V gene sequence: CDR1 SGHRS, CDR2 YFSETQ. The junction had 9 bases not matched to a gene; V was cut back by 7 bases and J by 0 bases. The CDR3 is made up of 16 amino acids. Written as DNA, the CDR3 is TGCGCCAGCCCGCCCGACCAGGGGGCAACTAATGAAAAACTGTTTTTT. This encodes CASPPDQGATNEKLFF. Full variable domain (missing parts from reference TRBV5-1 and TRBJ1-4): KAGVTQTPRYLIKTRGQQVTLSCSPISGHRSVSWYQQTPGQGLQFLFEYFSETQRNKGNFPGRFSGRQFSNSRSEMNVSTLELGDSALYLCASPPDQGATNEKLFFGSGTQLSVL.

This clonotype showed up many times. The chain couples TRBV6-5 to TRBJ2-3; D is ambiguous. The length of the CDR3 is 14 residues. The V gene's germline CDR1 is MNHEY and CDR2 SVGAGI. The V and J ends lost 0 bases and 3 bases respectively, with 7 bases between them. CDR3 loop: CASSYSLPTDTQYF. CDR3 sequence (DNA): TGTGCCAGCAGTTACTCGTTGCCGACAGATACGCAGTATTTT.